This TCR beta chain is drawn from a study of blood T cell repertoires in COVID-19. Trimming shortened V by 3 bases and J by 2 bases, and 11 bases separated the two germline ends. The CDR3 is 15 amino acids. Germline V gives CDR1 LNHDA, CDR2 SQIVND (reference sequence). This clone was picked up a small number of times. Methods used by the authors: Reference gene primer amplification in the assay estimated nucleated cell counts. TCRdb keeps only in-frame clones here, not all; method: immunoSEQ multiplex PCR. That table is the source of V, J and clone size, and D and trimming were worked out from the DNA. The repertoire includes 120,000 or so clones, 84% of them detected once, and approximately 3.5% sits in the top ten. All enrollees were about 18 to 95 years old and from roughly 26 US areas. Donors were grouped by their self-reported clinical history. Two negative PCRs, clearance, or symptom resolution were required of recovered Cohort 3 donors.

The sequenced material came from PBMCs or T cells enriched from blood (not recorded which). The rearrangement joins TRBV19 to TRBJ1-5; D is unresolved. The receptor's source is a woman aged 30 to 39 who had recovered from COVID-19. CDR3 in DNA: TGTGCCAGTAGTATCGGGGTCTCTGGCAATCAGCCCCAGCATTTT. Amino acids: CASSIGVSGNQPQHF.